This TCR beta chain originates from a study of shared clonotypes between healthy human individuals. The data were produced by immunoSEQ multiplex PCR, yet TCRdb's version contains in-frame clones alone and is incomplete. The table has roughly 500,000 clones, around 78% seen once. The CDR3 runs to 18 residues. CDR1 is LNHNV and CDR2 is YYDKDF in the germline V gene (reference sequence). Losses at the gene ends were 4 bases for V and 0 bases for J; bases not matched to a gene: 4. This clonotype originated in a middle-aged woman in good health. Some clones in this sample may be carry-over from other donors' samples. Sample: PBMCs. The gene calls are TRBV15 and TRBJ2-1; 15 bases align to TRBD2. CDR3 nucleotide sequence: TGTGCCACCAGCAAGGGACTAGCGGGAGGAGGCTCCTACAATGAGCAGTTCTTC. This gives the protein CATSKGLAGGGSYNEQFF.